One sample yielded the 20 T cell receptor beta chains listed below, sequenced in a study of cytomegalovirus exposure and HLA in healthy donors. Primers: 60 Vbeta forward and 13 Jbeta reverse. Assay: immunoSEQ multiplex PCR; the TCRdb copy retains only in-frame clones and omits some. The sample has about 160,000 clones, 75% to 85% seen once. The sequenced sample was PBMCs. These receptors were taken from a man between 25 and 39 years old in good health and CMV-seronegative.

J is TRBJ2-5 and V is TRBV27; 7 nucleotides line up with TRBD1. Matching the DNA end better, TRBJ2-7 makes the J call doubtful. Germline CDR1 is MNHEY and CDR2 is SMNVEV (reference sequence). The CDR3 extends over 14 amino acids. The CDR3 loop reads CASSLSGQLYEQYF. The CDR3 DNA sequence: TGTGCCAGCAGTTTATCGGGACAGCTCTACGAGCAGTACTTC.

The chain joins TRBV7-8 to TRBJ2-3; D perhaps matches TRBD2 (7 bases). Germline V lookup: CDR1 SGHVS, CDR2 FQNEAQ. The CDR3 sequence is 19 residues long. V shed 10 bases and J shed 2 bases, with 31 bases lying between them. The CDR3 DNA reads TGTGCCAACCCTCCTGTCGGCGGGGGCCTTTCCCAATCCACAGATACGCAGTATTTT. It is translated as CANPPVGGGLSQSTDTQYF. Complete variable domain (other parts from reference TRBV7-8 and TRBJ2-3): GAGVSQSPRYKVAKRGQDVALRCDPISGHVSLFWYQQALGQGPEFLTYFQNEAQLDKSGLPSDRFFAERPEGSVSTLKIQRTQQEDSAVYLCANPPVGGGLSQSTDTQYFGPGTRLTVL.

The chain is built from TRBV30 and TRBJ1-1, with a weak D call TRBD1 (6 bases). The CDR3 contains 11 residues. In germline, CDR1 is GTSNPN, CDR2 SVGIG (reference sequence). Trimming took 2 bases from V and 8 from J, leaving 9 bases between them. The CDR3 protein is CAWSPQGEAFF. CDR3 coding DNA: TGTGCCTGGAGTCCGCAGGGGGAAGCTTTCTTT.

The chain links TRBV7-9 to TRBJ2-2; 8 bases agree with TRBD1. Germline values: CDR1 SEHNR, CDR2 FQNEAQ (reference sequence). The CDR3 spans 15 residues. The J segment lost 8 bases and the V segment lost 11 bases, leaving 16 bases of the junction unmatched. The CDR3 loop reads CAPGGTGSPGGELFF. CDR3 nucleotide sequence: TGTGCCCCTGGGGGGACAGGTTCCCCTGGGGGGGAGCTGTTTTTT.

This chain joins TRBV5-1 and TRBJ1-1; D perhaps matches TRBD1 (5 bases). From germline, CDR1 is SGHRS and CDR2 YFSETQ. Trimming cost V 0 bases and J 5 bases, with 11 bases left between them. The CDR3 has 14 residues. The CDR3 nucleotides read TGCGCCAGCAGCTTGGCCGGACAAAGGACTGAAGCTTTCTTT. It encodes CASSLAGQRTEAFF. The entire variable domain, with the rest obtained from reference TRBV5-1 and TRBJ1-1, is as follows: KAGVTQTPRYLIKTRGQQVTLSCSPISGHRSVSWYQQTPGQGLQFLFEYFSETQRNKGNFPGRFSGRQFSNSRSEMNVSTLELGDSALYLCASSLAGQRTEAFFGQGTRLTVV.

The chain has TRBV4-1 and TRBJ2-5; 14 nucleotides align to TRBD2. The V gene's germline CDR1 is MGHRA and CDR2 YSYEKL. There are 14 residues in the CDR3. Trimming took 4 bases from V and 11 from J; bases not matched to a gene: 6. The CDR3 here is CASSPGLAGVEQYF. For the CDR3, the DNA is TGCGCCAGCAGCCCGGGACTAGCGGGGGTTGAGCAGTACTTC.

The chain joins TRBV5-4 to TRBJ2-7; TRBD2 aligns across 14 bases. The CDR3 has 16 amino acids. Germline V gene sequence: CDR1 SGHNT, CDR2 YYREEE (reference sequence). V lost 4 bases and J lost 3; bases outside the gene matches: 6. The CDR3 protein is CASSPRTSGRIYEQYF. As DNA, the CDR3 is TGTGCCAGCAGCCCAAGGACTAGCGGGAGGATCTACGAGCAGTACTTC.

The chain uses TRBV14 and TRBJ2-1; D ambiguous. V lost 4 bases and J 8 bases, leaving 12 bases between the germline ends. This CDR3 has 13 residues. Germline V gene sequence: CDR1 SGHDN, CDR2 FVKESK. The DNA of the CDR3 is TGTGCCAGCAGCCTTAATATGGCCCATGAGCAGTTCTTC. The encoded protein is CASSLNMAHEQFF. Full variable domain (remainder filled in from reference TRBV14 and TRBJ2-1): EAGVTQFPSHSVIEKGQTVTLRCDPISGHDNLYWYRRVMGKEIKFLLHFVKESKQDESGMPNNRFLAERTGGTYSTLKVQPAELEDSGVYFCASSLNMAHEQFFGPGTRLTVL.

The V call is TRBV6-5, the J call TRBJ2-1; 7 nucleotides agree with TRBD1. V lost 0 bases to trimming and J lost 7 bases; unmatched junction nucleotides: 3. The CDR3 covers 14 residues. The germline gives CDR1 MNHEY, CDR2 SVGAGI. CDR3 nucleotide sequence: TGTGCCAGCAGTTACTCCAGGGGGAATAATGAGCAGTTCTTC. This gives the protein CASSYSRGNNEQFF.

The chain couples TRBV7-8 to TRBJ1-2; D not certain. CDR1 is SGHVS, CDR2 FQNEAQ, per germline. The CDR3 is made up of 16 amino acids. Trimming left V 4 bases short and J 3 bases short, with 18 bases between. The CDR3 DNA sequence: TGTGCCAGCAGCTCATGGGAGGCCACGAGGGACTATGGCTACACCTTC. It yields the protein CASSSWEATRDYGYTF. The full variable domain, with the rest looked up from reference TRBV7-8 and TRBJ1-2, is GAGVSQSPRYKVAKRGQDVALRCDPISGHVSLFWYQQALGQGPEFLTYFQNEAQLDKSGLPSDRFFAERPEGSVSTLKIQRTQQEDSAVYLCASSSWEATRDYGYTFGSGTRLTVV.

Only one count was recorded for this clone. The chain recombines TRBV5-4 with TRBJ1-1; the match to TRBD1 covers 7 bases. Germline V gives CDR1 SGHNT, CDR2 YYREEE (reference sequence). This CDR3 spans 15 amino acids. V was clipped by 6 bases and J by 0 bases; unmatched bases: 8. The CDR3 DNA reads TGTGCCAGCATCATACAGGGGAGGATGAACACTGAAGCTTTCTTT. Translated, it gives CASIIQGRMNTEAFF.

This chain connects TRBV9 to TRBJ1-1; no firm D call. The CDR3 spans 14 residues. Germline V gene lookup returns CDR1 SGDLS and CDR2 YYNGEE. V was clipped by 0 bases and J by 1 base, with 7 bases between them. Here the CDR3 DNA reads TGTGCCAGCAGCGTAGGGGCATCGAACACTGAAGCTTTCTTT. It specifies CASSVGASNTEAFF.

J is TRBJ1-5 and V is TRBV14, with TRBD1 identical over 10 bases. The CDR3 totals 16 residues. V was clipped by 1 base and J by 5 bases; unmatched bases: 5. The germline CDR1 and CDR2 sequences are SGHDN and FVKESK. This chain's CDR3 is CASSQGPGQGYQPQHF. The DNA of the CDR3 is TGTGCCAGCAGCCAAGGGCCGGGACAGGGGTATCAGCCCCAGCATTTT.

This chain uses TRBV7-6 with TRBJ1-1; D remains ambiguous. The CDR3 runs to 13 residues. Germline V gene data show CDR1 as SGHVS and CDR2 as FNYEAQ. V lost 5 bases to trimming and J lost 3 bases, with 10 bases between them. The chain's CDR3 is CASSRELDTEAFF. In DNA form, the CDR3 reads TGTGCCAGCAGCCGTGAGTTGGACACTGAAGCTTTCTTT.

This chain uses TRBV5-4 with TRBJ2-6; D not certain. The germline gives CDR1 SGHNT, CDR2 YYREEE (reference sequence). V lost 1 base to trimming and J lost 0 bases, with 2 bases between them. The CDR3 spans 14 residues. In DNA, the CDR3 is TGTGCCAGCAGCTTGCACTCTGGGGCCAACGTCCTGACTTTC. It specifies CASSLHSGANVLTF.

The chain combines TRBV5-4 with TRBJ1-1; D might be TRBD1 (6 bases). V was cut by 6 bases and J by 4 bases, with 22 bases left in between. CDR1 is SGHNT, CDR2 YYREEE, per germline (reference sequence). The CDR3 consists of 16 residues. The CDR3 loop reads CASTYTPGGEGTEAFF. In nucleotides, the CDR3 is TGTGCCAGCACCTATACCCCGGGGGGCGAGGGCACTGAAGCTTTCTTT.

For the CDR3, the DNA is TGTGCCAGCAGAGGGGAGAACACTGAAGCTTTCTTT. Encoded protein: CASRGENTEAFF. The chain employs TRBV28 and TRBJ1-1; maybe TRBD1 (5 bases). The CDR3 runs to 12 residues. V was pared by 6 bases and J by 1 base, with 6 bases between. In germline, CDR1 is MDHEN, CDR2 SYDVKM.

CDR3 nucleotides: TGCGCCAGCAGGGGCCACGCAACTAATGAAAAACTGTTTTTT. As protein: CASRGHATNEKLFF. The chain is built from TRBV5-1 and TRBJ1-4; D not certain. V lost 5 bases, J lost 0 bases, and 8 bases lay in between. CDR3 length: 14 amino acids. Germline V CDR1 and CDR2: SGHRS, YFSETQ. Using reference TRBV5-1 and TRBJ1-4 for the parts outside the CDR3, the full variable domain is KAGVTQTPRYLIKTRGQQVTLSCSPISGHRSVSWYQQTPGQGLQFLFEYFSETQRNKGNFPGRFSGRQFSNSRSEMNVSTLELGDSALYLCASRGHATNEKLFFGSGTQLSVL.

The CDR3 sequence: CAISDQTGAYGYTF. For the CDR3, the DNA is TGTGCCATCAGCGATCAGACAGGGGCCTATGGCTACACCTTC. The rearrangement links TRBV10-3 to TRBJ1-2; TRBD1 matches at 8 bases. Germline trimming cut 6 bases from V and 4 bases from J; bases unmatched to any gene: 7. Germline lookup yields CDR1 ENHRY and CDR2 SYGVKD. This CDR3 has 14 amino acids.

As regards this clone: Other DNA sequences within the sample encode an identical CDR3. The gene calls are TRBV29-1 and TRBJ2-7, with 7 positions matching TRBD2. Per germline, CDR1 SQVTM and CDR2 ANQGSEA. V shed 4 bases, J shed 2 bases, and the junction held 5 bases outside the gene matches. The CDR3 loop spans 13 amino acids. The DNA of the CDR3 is TGCAGCGTTGTTAGCGGGTCAACCTACGAGCAGTACTTC. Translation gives CSVVSGSTYEQYF.